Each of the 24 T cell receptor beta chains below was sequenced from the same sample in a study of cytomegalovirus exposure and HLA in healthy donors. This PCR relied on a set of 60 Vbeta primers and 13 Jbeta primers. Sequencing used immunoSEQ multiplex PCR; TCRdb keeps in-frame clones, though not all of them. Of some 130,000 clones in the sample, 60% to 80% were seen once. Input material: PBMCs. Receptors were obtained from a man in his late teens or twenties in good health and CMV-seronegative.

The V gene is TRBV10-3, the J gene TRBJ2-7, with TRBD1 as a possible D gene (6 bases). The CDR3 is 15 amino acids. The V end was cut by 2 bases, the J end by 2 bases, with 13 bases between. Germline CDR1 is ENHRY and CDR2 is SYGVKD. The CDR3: CAISEGKTGPYEQYF. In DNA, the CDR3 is TGTGCCATCAGTGAGGGAAAGACAGGACCCTACGAGCAGTACTTC.

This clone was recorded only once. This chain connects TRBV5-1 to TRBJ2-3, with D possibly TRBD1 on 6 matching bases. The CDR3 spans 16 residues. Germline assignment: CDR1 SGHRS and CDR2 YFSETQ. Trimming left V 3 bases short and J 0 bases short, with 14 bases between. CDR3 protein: CASSWPTGASTDTQYF. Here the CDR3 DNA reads TGCGCCAGCAGCTGGCCGACAGGAGCCAGCACAGATACGCAGTATTTT.

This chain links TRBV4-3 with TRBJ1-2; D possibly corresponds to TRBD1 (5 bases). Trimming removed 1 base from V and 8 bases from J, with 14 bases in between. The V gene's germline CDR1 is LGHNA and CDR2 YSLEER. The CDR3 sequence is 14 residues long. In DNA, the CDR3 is TGCGCCAGCAGCCAAGTCCAGGGAGGAGGAGGCTACACCTTC. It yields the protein CASSQVQGGGGYTF.

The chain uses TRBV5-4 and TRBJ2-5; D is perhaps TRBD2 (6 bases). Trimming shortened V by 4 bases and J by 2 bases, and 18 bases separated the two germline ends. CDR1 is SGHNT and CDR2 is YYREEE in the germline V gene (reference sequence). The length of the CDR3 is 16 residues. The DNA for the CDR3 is TGTGCCAGCAGCCCCCAAGGAGGGGCGCTTCAAGAGACCCAGTACTTC. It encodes CASSPQGGALQETQYF.

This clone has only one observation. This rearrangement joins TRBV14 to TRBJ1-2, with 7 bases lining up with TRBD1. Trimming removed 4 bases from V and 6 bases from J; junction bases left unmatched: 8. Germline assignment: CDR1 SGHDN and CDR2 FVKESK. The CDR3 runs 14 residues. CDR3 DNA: TGTGCCAGCAGCCCCCGACAGGGAGGAGATGGCTACACCTTC. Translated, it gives CASSPRQGGDGYTF.

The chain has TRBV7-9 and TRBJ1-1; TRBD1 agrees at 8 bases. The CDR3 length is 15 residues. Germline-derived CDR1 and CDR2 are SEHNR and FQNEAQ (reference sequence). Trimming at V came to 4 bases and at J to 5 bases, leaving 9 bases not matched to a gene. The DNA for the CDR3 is TGTGCCAGCAGCTGGACAGGGCTTATTGATACTGAAGCTTTCTTT. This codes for CASSWTGLIDTEAFF. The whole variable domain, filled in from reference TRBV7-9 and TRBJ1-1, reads DTGVSQNPRHKITKRGQNVTFRCDPISEHNRLYWYRQTLGQGPEFLTYFQNEAQLEKSRLLSDRFSAERPKGSFSTLEIQRTEQGDSAMYLCASSWTGLIDTEAFFGQGTRLTVV.

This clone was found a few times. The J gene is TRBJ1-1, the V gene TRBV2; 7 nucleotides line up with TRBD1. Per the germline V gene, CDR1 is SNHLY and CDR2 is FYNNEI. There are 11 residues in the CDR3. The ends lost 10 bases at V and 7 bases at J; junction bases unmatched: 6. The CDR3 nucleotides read TGTGCCACCGGGACAGCCTATGAAGCTTTCTTT. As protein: CATGTAYEAFF.

The CDR3, as DNA: TGCAGCGTTGAGGGCACAGATGACTATGGCTACACCTTC. It encodes CSVEGTDDYGYTF. The chain recombines TRBV29-1 with TRBJ1-2; no definite D call. The CDR3 extends over 13 amino acids. Germline CDR1 reads SQVTM; CDR2 reads ANQGSEA. The V end lost 3 bases, the J end lost 3 bases, and 11 bases lay between the germline ends. Together with reference TRBV29-1 and TRBJ1-2, the CDR3 gives the full variable domain: SAVISQKPSRDICQRGTSLTIQCQVDSQVTMMFWYRQQPGQSLTLIATANQGSEATYESGFVIDKFPISRPNLTFSTLTVSNMSPEDSSIYLCSVEGTDDYGYTFGSGTRLTVV.

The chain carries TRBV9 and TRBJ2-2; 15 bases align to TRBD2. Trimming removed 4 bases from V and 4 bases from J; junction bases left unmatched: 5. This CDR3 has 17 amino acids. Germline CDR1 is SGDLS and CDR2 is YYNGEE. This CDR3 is CASSLGLAGGITGELFF. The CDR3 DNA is TGTGCCAGCAGCTTGGGACTAGCGGGGGGTATCACCGGGGAGCTGTTTTTT.

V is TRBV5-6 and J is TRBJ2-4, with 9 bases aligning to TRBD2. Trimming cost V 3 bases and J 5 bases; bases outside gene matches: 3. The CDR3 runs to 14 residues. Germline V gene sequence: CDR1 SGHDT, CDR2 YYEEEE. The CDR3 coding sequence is TGTGCCAGCAGCTCAGCGGGGGGTCAAAACATTCAGTACTTC. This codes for CASSSAGGQNIQYF.

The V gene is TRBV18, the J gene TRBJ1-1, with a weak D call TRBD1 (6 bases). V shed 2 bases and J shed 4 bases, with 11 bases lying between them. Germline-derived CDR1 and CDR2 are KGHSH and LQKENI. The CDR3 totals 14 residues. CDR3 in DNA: TGTGCCAGCTCACCAGGGACATCGAGCACTGAAGCTTTCTTT. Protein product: CASSPGTSSTEAFF.

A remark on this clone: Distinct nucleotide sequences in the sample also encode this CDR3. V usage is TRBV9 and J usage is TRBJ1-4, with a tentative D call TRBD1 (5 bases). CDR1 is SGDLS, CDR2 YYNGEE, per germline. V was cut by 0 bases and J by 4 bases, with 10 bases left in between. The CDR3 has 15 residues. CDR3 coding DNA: TGTGCCAGCAGCGTAGGGGGGGGGAGTAATGAAAAACTGTTTTTT. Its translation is CASSVGGGSNEKLFF.

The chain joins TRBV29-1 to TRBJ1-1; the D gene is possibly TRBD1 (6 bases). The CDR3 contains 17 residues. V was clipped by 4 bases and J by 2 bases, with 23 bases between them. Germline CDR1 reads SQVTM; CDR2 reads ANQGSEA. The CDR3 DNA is TGCAGCGTTGGGCTGGGGAGTGCAGGGGCCCTTAACACTGAAGCTTTCTTT. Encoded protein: CSVGLGSAGALNTEAFF.

CDR3 sequence reads: CASSVEGAGTGELFF. DNA for the CDR3: TGTGCCAGCAGCGTAGAAGGGGCTGGCACCGGGGAGCTGTTTTTT. The chain has TRBV9 and TRBJ2-2; the D gene is possibly TRBD1 (5 bases). Germline V lookup: CDR1 SGDLS, CDR2 YYNGEE. Trimming took off 0 bases at V and 4 bases at J, with 10 bases between the two ends. CDR3 size: 15 residues.

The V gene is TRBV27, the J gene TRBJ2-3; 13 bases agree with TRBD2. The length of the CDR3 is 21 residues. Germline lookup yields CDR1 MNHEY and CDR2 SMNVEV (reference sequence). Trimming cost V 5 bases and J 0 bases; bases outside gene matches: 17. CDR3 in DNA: TGTGCCAGCAGTCCAAGAATACGGGGACTAGCGGGGCTCGGTAGCACAGATACGCAGTATTTT. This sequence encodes CASSPRIRGLAGLGSTDTQYF.

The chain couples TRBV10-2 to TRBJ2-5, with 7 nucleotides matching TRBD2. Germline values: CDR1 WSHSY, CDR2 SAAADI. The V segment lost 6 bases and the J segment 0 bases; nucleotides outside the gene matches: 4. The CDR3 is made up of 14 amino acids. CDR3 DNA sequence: TGCGCCAGCAGGCCCGCGGGGGACCAAGAGACCCAGTACTTC. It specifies CASRPAGDQETQYF.

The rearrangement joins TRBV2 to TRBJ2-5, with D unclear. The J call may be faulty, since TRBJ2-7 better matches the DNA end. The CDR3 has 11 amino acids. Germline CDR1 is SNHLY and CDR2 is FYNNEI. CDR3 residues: CASSDTYEQYF. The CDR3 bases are TGTGCCAGCAGTGACACCTACGAGCAGTACTTC.

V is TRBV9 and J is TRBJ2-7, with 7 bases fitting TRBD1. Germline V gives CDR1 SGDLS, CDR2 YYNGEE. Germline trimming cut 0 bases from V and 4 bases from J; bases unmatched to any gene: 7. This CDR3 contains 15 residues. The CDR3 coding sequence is TGTGCCAGCAGCGTAGGGTGGACAGGACTTTACGAGCAGTACTTC. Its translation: CASSVGWTGLYEQYF. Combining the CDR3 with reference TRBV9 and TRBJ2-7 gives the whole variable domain DSGVTQTPKHLITATGQRVTLRCSPRSGDLSVYWYQQSLDQGLQFLIQYYNGEERAKGNILERFSAQQFPDLHSELNLSSLELGDSALYFCASSVGWTGLYEQYFGPGTRLTVT.

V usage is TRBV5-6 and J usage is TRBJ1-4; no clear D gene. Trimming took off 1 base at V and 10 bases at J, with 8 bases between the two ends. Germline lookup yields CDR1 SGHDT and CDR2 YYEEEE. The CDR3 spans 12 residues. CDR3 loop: CASSLSSGKLFF. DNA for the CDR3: TGTGCCAGCAGCTTGTCTAGCGGAAAACTGTTTTTT.

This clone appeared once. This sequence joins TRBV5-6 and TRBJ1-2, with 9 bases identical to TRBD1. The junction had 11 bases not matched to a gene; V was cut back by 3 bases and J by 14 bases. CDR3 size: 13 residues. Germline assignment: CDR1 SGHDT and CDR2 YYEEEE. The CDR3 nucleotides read TGTGCCAGCAGCTACCGGACAGGGGAGGGTGAGACCTTC. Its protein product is CASSYRTGEGETF. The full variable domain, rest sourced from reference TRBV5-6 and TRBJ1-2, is DAGVTQSPTHLIKTRGQQVTLRCSPKSGHDTVSWYQQALGQGPQFIFQYYEEEERQRGNFPDRFSGHQFPNYSSELNVNALLLGDSALYLCASSYRTGEGETFGSGTRLTVV.

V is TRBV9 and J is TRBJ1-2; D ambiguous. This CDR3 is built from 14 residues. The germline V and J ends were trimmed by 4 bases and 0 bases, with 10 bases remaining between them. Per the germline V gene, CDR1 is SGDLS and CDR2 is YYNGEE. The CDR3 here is CASSPQDSNYGYTF. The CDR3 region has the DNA TGTGCCAGCAGCCCTCAGGATTCTAACTATGGCTACACCTTC.

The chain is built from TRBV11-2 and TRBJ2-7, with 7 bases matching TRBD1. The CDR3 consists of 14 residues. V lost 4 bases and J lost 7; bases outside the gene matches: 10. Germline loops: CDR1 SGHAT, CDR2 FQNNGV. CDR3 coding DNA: TGTGCCAGCAGCTCCCCGTTACAGGGGTTTGAGCAGTACTTC. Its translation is CASSSPLQGFEQYF. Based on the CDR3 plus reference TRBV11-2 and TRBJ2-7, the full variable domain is EAGVAQSPRYKIIEKRQSVAFWCNPISGHATLYWYQQILGQGPKLLIQFQNNGVVDDSQLPKDRFSAERLKGVDSTLKIQPAKLEDSAVYLCASSSPLQGFEQYFGPGTRLTVT.

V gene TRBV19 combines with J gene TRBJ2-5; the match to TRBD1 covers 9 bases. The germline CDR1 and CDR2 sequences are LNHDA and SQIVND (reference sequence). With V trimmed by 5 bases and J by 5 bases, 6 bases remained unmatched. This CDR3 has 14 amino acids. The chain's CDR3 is CASSVGQGFETQYF. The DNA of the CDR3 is TGTGCCAGTAGTGTCGGACAGGGGTTTGAGACCCAGTACTTC.

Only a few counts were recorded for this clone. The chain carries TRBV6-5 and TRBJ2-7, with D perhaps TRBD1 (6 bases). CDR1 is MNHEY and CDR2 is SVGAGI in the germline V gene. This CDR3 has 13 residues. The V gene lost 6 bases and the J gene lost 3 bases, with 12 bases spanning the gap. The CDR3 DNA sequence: TGTGCCAGCAGCTCCGACAGGCGCTACGAGCAGTACTTC. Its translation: CASSSDRRYEQYF.